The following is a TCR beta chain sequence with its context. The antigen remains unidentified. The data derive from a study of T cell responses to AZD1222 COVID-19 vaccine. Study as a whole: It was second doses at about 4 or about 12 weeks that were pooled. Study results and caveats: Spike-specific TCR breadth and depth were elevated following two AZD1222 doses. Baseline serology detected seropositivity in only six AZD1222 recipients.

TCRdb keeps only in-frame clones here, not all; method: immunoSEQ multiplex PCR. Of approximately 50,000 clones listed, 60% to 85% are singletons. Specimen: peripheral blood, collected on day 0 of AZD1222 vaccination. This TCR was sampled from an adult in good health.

This chain's CDR3 is CASTPGQGQTQYF. The DNA for the CDR3 is TGTGCCAGCACCCCAGGGCAGGGGCAGACCCAGTACTTC. The rearrangement links TRBV2 to TRBJ2-5, with TRBD1 as a possible D gene (6 bases). The CDR3 contains 13 residues. V lost 7 bases and J lost 6, with 15 bases in between. Per the germline V gene, CDR1 is SNHLY and CDR2 is FYNNEI.